The source of this T cell receptor (beta chain) is a study of blood T cells in healthy people across ages. Study-level findings and limits: Older individuals had lower TCR beta diversity per million T cells (the decline was roughly linear). A conclusive naive versus antigen-experienced comparison was prevented by the unsorted PBMCs.

Isolated PBMCs totaled at least 7 million in each sample. The sample holds a few counts of this clonotype. No antigen is known for it. The use of a sample-barcoded 5' primer and a J-beta primer mix characterized a second PCR of roughly 6 to 12 cycles. TCRdb fed the 5' RACE reads into MiXCR, producing one record per CDR3 protein. In the table there are some 710,000 distinct CDR3 sequences, approximately 22% of which are singletons. The germline V and J ends were trimmed by 4 bases and 5 bases, with 18 bases remaining between them. Germline V gene data show CDR1 as SGHRS and CDR2 as YFSETQ. This CDR3 has 15 amino acids.

Sequenced input: blood. V is TRBV5-1 and J is TRBJ2-5; weak D call: TRBD1 (6 bases). The receptor's source is a man in his 70s in good health. CDR3: CASSNDRIGGETQYF. DNA for the CDR3: TGCGCCAGCAGCAACGACAGGATCGGTGGGGAGACCCAGTACTTC.